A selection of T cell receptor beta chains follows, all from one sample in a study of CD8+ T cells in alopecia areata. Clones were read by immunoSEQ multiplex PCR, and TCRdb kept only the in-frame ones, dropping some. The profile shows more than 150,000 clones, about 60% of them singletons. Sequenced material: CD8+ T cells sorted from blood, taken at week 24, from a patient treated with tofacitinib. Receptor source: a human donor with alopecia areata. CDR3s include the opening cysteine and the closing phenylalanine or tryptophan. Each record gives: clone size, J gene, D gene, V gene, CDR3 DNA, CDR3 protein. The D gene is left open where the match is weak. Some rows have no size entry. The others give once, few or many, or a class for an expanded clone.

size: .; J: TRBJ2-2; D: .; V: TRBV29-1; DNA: TGCAGCGTTGGTTCCGACTCCCACACCGGGGAGCTGTTTTTT; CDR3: CSVGSDSHTGELFF
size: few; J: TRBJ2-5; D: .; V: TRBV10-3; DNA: TGTGCCATCAGTGAACTGCCGGAGGGTCGGTTGGGAGAGACCCAGTACTTC; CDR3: CAISELPEGRLGETQYF
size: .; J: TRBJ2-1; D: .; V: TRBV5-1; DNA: TGCGCCAGCAGCTTTGTCTTGAATGAGCAGTTCTTC; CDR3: CASSFVLNEQFF
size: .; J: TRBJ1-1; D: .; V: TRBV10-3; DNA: TGTGCCATCAGTGAGTCGGGGGATCCGAACACTGAAGCTTTCTTT; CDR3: CAISESGDPNTEAFF
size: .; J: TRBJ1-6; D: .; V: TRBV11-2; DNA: TGTGCCAGCAGCTCGGGGGGAGTGTCCTATAATTCACCCCTCCACTTT; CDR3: CASSSGGVSYNSPLHF
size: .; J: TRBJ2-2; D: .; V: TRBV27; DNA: TGTGCCAGCAGTCGAGGGGCCGGGGAGCTGTTTTTT; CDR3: CASSRGAGELFF
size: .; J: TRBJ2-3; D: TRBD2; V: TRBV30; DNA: TGTGCCTGGAGTGGCGGGGGAACAGATACGCAGTATTTT; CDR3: CAWSGGGTDTQYF
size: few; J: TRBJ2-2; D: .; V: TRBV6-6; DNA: TGTGCCAGCAGTTACTCGGGAACCGGGGAGCTGTTTTTT; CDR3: CASSYSGTGELFF
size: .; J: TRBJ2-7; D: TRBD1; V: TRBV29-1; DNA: TGCAGCGTTGGCAGGGGGCGAGGGTCCTACGAGCAGTACTTC; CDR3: CSVGRGRGSYEQYF
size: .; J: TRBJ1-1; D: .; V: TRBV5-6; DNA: TGTGCCAGCAGCTTGGGGTGGGGGATGAACACTGAAGCTTTCTTT; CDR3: CASSLGWGMNTEAFF
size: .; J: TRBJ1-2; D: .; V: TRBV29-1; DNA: TGCAGCGTTGAGACCGGGACCCTGTATGGCTACACCTTC; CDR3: CSVETGTLYGYTF
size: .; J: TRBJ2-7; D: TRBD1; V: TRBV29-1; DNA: TGCAGCGTCCAGACAGGGGACCGCTACGAGCAGTACTTC; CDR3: CSVQTGDRYEQYF
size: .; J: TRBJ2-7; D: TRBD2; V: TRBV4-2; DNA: TGTGCCAGCAGCCAAGTAAGCGGGGTCTCCTACGAGCAGTACTTC; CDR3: CASSQVSGVSYEQYF
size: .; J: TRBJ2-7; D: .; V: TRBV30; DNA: TGTGCCTGGATTAGGGAGAGCTCCTACGAGCAGTACTTC; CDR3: CAWIRESSYEQYF
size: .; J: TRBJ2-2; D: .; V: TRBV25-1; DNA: TGTGCCAGCAGAGGGGGGATGAACACCGGGGAGCTGTTTTTT; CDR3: CASRGGMNTGELFF
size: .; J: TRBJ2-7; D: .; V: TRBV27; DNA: TGTGCCAGCAGTTTATCGAAGGGCTACGAGCAGTACTTC; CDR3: CASSLSKGYEQYF
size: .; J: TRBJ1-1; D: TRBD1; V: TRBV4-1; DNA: TGCGCCAGCAGCCCCGGACAGGGGTCCGACACTGAAGCTTTCTTT; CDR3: CASSPGQGSDTEAFF
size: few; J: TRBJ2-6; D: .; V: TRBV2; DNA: TGTGCCAGGAACCGAGCCGCAGGGGCCAACGTCCTGACTTTC; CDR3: CARNRAAGANVLTF
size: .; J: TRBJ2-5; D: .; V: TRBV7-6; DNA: TGTGCCAGCAGCTTGCCGCAAGAGACCCAGTACTTC; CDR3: CASSLPQETQYF
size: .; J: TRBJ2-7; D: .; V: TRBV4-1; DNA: TGCGCCAGCAGCCAAACCATCAACCCCTACGAGCAGTACTTC; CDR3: CASSQTINPYEQYF
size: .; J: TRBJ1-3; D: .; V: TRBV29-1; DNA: TGCAGCGTTGATTCCGGCTCTGGAAACACCATATATTTT; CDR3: CSVDSGSGNTIYF
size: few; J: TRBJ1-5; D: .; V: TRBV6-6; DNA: TGTGCCAGCAGCCCGACGGGGCGGGAGCAGCCCCAGCATTTT; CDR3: CASSPTGREQPQHF
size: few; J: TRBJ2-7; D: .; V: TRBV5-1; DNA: TGCGCCAGCAGCTTGTCCTGGGTTTACGAGCAGTACTTC; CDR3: CASSLSWVYEQYF
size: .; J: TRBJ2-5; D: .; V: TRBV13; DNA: TGTGCCAGCAGCTTTGTTGGGGGGCAAGAGACCCAGTACTTC; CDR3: CASSFVGGQETQYF
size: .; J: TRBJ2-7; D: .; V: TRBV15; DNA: TGTGCCACCAGCAGCAGGGGCGAGCAGTACTTC; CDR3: CATSSRGEQYF
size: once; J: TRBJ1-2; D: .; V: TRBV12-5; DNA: TGTGCTAGTGGTTTGGCCGGATGGGACACTCGACACTTTTATGGCTACACCTTC; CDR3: CASGLAGWDTRHFYGYTF
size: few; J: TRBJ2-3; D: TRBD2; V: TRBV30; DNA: TGTGCCTCCAACCCTAGCGGGGTCACGGGAGATACGCAGTATTTT; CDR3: CASNPSGVTGDTQYF
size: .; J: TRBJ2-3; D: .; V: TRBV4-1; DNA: TGCGCCAGCAGCCAAGAGAACAGGGACACAGATACGCAGTATTTT; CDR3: CASSQENRDTDTQYF
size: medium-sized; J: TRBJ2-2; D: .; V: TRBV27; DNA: TGTGCCAGTCAGACAGGTTTTGCCGGGGAGCTGTTTTTT; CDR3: CASQTGFAGELFF
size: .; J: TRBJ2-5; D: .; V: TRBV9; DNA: TGTGCCAGCAGCGTAGCGGGGGGCCCTCAAGAGACCCAGTACTTC; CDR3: CASSVAGGPQETQYF
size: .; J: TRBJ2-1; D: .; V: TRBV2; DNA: TGTGCCAGCAGCGCGGGGTTCTTC; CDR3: CASSAGFF
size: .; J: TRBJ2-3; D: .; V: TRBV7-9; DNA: TGTGCCAGCAGCTCACAAGGAGGGGGTGGGGGTACGCAGTATTTT; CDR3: CASSSQGGGGGTQYF
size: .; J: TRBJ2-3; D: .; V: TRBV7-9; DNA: TGTGCCAGCAGAACAACAGGTGGGGCCTCCAATACGCAGTATTTT; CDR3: CASRTTGGASNTQYF
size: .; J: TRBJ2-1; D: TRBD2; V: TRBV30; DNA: TGTGCCTGGAGGGACTTCGGGGGGGATGAGCAGTTCTTC; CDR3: CAWRDFGGDEQFF
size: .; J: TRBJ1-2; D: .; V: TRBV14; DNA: TGTGCCAGCAGCCGGGCCCTATATGGCTACACCTTC; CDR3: CASSRALYGYTF
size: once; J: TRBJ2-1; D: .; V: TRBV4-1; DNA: TGCGCCAGCAGCCAAGGTTCGCTAGCGAGGTACAATGAGCAGTTCTTC; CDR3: CASSQGSLARYNEQFF
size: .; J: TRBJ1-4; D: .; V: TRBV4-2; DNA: TGTGCCAGCAGCCAAGTGCCGATCATGGCGAGTGAAAAACTGTTTTTT; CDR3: CASSQVPIMASEKLFF
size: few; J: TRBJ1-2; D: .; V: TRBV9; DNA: TGTGCCAGCAGCGTAGAGTACCCTGCGGGACCCCCCTATGGCTACACCTTC; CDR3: CASSVEYPAGPPYGYTF
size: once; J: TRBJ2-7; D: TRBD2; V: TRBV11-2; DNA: TGTGCCAGCAGCGCTATAGCGGGGGGGCCCTACGAGCAGTACTTC; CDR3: CASSAIAGGPYEQYF
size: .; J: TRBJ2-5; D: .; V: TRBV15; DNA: TGTGCCACCAGCAATTGGGCCCAAGAGACCCAGTACTTC; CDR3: CATSNWAQETQYF
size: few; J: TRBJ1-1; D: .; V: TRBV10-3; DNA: TGTGCCATCAGTGAAAAGACGGTGACTGAAGCTTTCTTT; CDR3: CAISEKTVTEAFF
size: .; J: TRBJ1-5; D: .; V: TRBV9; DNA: TGTGCCAGCAGCGTAGGCGGGTCTAGCAATCAGCCCCAGCATTTT; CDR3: CASSVGGSSNQPQHF
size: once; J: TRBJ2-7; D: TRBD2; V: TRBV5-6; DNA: TGTGCCAGCAGCTCAGCGGGGGAAACCTACGAGCAGTACTTC; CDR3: CASSSAGETYEQYF
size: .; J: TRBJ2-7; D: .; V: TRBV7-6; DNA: TGTGCCAGCAGCTTATTGGGCCGAGGGGAGCAGTACTTC; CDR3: CASSLLGRGEQYF
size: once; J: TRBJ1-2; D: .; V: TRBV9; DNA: TGTGCCAGCAGCGTAGCCTCCGACTATGGCTACACCTTC; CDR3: CASSVASDYGYTF
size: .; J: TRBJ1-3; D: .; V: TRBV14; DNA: TGTGCCAGCAGCCAGTGGGGATCTGGAAACACCATATATTTT; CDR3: CASSQWGSGNTIYF
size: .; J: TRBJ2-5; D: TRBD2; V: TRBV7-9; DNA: TGTGCCAGCAGCTCGACATCCGGGACTAGCGGGGGGGATCGAGAGACCCAGTACTTC; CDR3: CASSSTSGTSGGDRETQYF
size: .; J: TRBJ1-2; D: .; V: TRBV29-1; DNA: TGCAGCGTAGAACAGGGAAAGCATGGCTACACCTTC; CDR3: CSVEQGKHGYTF
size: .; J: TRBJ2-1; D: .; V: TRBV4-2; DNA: TGTGCCAGCAGCCAAGGGGGACGCCCCTACAATGAGCAGTTCTTC; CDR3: CASSQGGRPYNEQFF
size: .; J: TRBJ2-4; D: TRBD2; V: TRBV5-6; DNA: TGTGCCAGCAGCTCCGGACTAGTCAAAAACATTCAGTACTTC; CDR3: CASSSGLVKNIQYF
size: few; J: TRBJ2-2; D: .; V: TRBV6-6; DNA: TGTGCCAGCAGTTACTGGCCGAACACCGGGGAGCTGTTTTTT; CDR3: CASSYWPNTGELFF
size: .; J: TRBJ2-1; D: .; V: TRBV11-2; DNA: TGTGCCAGCAGCTTAGACGGGCGGGGAGCTACCTACAATGAGCAGTTCTTC; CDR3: CASSLDGRGATYNEQFF
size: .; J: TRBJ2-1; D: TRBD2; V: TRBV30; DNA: TGTGCCTTGAAGACTAGCGGGTACAATGAGCAGTTCTTC; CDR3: CALKTSGYNEQFF
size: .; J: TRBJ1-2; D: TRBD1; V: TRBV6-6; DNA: TGTGCCAGCATCGACAGGGTGGACTATGGCTACACCTTC; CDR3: CASIDRVDYGYTF
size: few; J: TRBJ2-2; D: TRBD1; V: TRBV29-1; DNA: TGCAGCGTTGCAGAACTCGGGACAGGGAAGAACACCGGGGAGCTGTTTTTT; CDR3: CSVAELGTGKNTGELFF
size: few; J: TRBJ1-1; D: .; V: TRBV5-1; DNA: TGCGCCAGCAGCTGGGTGAGCGACCTGAACACTGAAGCTTTCTTT; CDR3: CASSWVSDLNTEAFF
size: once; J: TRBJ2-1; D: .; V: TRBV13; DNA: TGTGCCAGCAGCTTAGAAGGGGCCCGATACAATGAGCAGTTCTTC; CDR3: CASSLEGARYNEQFF